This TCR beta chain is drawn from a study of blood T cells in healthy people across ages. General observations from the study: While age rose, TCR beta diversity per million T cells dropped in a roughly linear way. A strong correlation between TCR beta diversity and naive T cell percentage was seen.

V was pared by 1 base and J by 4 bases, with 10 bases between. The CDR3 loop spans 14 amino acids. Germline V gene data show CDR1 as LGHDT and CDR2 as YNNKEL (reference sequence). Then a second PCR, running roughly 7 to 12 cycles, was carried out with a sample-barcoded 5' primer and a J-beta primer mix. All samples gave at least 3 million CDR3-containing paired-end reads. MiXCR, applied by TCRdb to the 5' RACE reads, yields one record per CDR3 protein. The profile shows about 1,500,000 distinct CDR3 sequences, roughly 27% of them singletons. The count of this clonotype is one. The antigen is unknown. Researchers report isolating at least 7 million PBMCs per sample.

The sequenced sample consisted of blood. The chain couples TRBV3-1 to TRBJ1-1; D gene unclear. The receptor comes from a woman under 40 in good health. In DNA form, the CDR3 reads TGTGCCAGCAGCCAAGGAAATGGCGGCACTGAAGCTTTCTTT. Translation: CASSQGNGGTEAFF.